The 5 T cell receptor beta chains given below trace back to one sample, sequenced in a study of PD-L1 blockade in urothelial cancer. Here immunoSEQ multiplex PCR was the method, and the copy in TCRdb shows in-frame clones only, minus some. The sample contains almost 90,000 clones, 84% of which appear only once. Time point of the sample: pretreatment peripheral blood. Sequencing was performed on PBMCs, taken around atezolizumab (anti-PD-L1) treatment. These receptors were taken from a man aged 55-75 years with urothelial cancer.

This clone was seen more than once but under ten times. Different DNA sequences within this sample yield the same CDR3. This chain links TRBV29-1 with TRBJ1-1; D gene unclear. V was clipped by 1 base and J by 0 bases, with 6 bases between them. CDR1 and CDR2 (germline): SQVTM, ANQGSEA. This CDR3 contains 13 residues. CDR3 sequence: CSVEGQMNTEAFF. CDR3 DNA: TGCAGCGTTGAAGGGCAGATGAACACTGAAGCTTTCTTT.

The V gene is TRBV10-1, the J gene TRBJ2-5, with D possibly TRBD2 on 5 matching bases. Trimming stripped 4 bases from V and 6 bases from J, with 15 bases between. CDR1 WNHNN and CDR2 SYGVQD come from the germline V gene (reference sequence). The CDR3 totals 14 residues. The chain's CDR3 is CASSVGRRTKTQYF. The CDR3 coding sequence is TGCGCCAGCAGTGTAGGCAGGAGGACCAAGACCCAGTACTTC.

This chain links TRBV19 with TRBJ1-5, with 9 bases aligning to TRBD1. This CDR3 is built from 16 residues. Germline CDR1 LNHDA, CDR2 SQIVND (reference sequence). The ends lost 5 bases at V and 6 bases at J; junction bases unmatched: 11. CDR3 bases: TGTGCCAGTAGTCAACAGGGGGCTGGGGGCAGTCAGCCCCAGCATTTT. Its protein is CASSQQGAGGSQPQHF.

The chain links TRBV7-9 to TRBJ2-7; D remains unclear. The V gene lost 2 bases and the J gene lost 6 bases, with 8 bases spanning the gap. CDR1 and CDR2 from the germline V gene are SEHNR and FQNEAQ (reference sequence). The CDR3 consists of 12 residues. The CDR3 bases are TGTGCCAGCAGCTTACTCGGCGGCGAGCAGTACTTC. Translation: CASSLLGGEQYF.

The gene calls are TRBV28 and TRBJ2-2, with TRBD2 matching 10 bases. Trimming took 1 base from V and 4 from J; bases not matched to a gene: 6. The CDR3 extends over 17 amino acids. Germline CDR1 and CDR2: MDHEN and SYDVKM. This chain's CDR3 is CASSLFTSGMGTGELFF. CDR3 DNA: TGTGCCAGCAGTTTATTTACTAGCGGGATGGGCACCGGGGAGCTGTTTTTT.